This TCR beta chain was identified in a study of shared clonotypes between healthy human individuals. Study-wide results and caveats: Rarefaction showed sorted-subset sequencing was incomplete despite large depth.

Turning to this clone: What it recognizes is unknown.

The donors were adults (healthy and HIV-negative) with no recent acute infections or vaccinations. Trimming took off 5 bases at V and 1 base at J, with 11 bases between the two ends. CDR1 KGHSH and CDR2 LQKENI come from the germline V gene. CDR3 length: 14 amino acids. Every subset's genomic DNA went evenly onto several immunoSEQ plates. The assay was immunoSEQ multiplex PCR, and TCRdb's table has in-frame clones only and misses some. Counted here are under 2.5 million clones, around 90% occurring once; the ten biggest clones make up around 0.4%. The source of this sequence is a man between 18 and 29 years old in good health. Some clones in this sample may be carry-over from other donors' samples. The chain uses TRBV18 and TRBJ1-2; D is undetermined. Sequencing was performed on naive CD4+ T cells from PBMCs. As to subset: CD45RA+ positively selected. The CDR3 protein is CASSFSDGNYGYTF. In nucleotides, the CDR3 is TGTGCCAGCTCATTTTCGGACGGTAACTATGGCTACACCTTC.